Listed below are T cell receptor beta chains from one sample, sequenced in a study of graft-versus-host responses after intestinal transplantation. Some clones are missing from TCRdb's copy, which holds only in-frame ones; the method was immunoSEQ multiplex PCR. This sample has about 21,000 clones, with about 35% found just once. The sequencing used alloreactive CD8+ T cells from a mixed lymphocyte reaction culture, collected before intestinal transplant. The receptor source for this set is a human patient who received an intestinal transplant. Both conserved end residues are part of each CDR3. D genes are given only for firm matches. Where a row states a size, it is once, few, many or the class of an expanded clone; other rows omit it.

d_gene: TRBD1; abundance: -; v_gene: TRBV18; j_gene: TRBJ2-7; CDR3aa: CASSPTGQGFYEQYF; CDR3nt: TGTGCCAGCTCACCAACGGGACAGGGCTTCTACGAGCAGTACTTC
d_gene: -; abundance: -; v_gene: TRBV27; j_gene: TRBJ2-7; CDR3aa: CASSLLEDDEQYF; CDR3nt: TGTGCCAGCAGTTTGTTAGAGGACGACGAGCAGTACTTC
d_gene: TRBD1; abundance: few; v_gene: TRBV11-2; j_gene: TRBJ2-7; CDR3aa: CASSIDRAGYEQYF; CDR3nt: TGTGCCAGCAGCATCGACAGGGCAGGATACGAGCAGTACTTC
d_gene: -; abundance: medium-sized; v_gene: TRBV27; j_gene: TRBJ2-7; CDR3aa: CASSLSAESVYEQYF; CDR3nt: TGTGCCAGCAGTTTATCGGCGGAGAGCGTCTACGAGCAGTACTTC
d_gene: -; abundance: -; v_gene: TRBV4-1; j_gene: TRBJ2-1; CDR3aa: CASSQISQREQFF; CDR3nt: TGCGCCAGCAGCCAGATTAGTCAGCGTGAGCAGTTCTTC
d_gene: -; abundance: -; v_gene: TRBV27; j_gene: TRBJ2-7; CDR3aa: CASSLSTEYEQYF; CDR3nt: TGTGCCAGCAGTTTATCGACAGAATACGAGCAGTACTTC
d_gene: TRBD1; abundance: -; v_gene: TRBV7-6; j_gene: TRBJ2-7; CDR3aa: CASSLDRGRPTYEQYF; CDR3nt: TGTGCCAGCAGCTTAGACAGGGGGCGGCCCACCTACGAGCAGTACTTC
d_gene: TRBD1; abundance: few; v_gene: TRBV5-4; j_gene: TRBJ1-2; CDR3aa: CASSYATGVRDGYTF; CDR3nt: TGTGCCAGCAGCTACGCTACAGGGGTTAGGGATGGCTACACCTTC
d_gene: -; abundance: once; v_gene: TRBV7-6; j_gene: TRBJ2-7; CDR3aa: CASSGQGPYEQYF; CDR3nt: TGTGCCAGCAGCGGGCAGGGTCCGTACGAGCAGTACTTC
d_gene: TRBD1; abundance: few; v_gene: TRBV7-9; j_gene: TRBJ2-5; CDR3aa: CASSIQGGRETQYF; CDR3nt: TGTGCCAGCAGTATACAGGGGGGACGGGAGACCCAGTACTTC